This T cell receptor beta chain was recovered during a study of T cells after yellow fever vaccination. Study observations and caveats: Of the clonotypes, a small share occurred in both CD4 and CD8 compartments. The secondary response was weaker, and its peak arrived faster, on day 5 versus 15. Abundant clonotypes (contaminants from the bulk population) could be present in FACS-sorted repertoires.

Remarks on this clonotype: As yet, its antigen is unknown.

As TCR cDNA was made by 5'RACE template switching, a universal primer site and UMIs were added. TCRdb used MiXCR to reprocess the 5' RACE reads, holding one entry per CDR3 protein. The table includes a few hundred thousand distinct CDR3 sequences, under 15% detected once. Losses at the gene ends were 6 bases for V and 3 bases for J; bases not matched to a gene: 12. Germline loops: CDR1 KGHDR, CDR2 SFDVKD. CDR3 length: 18 residues. This clonotype was obtained from a young man who received the YFV17D yellow fever vaccine. The chain carries TRBV24-1 and TRBJ2-2; 10 bases are shared with TRBD1. Sequencing used CD4+ T cells sorted from PBMCs, obtained 45 days after the yellow fever booster vaccination. The CDR3 DNA follows: TGTGCCACCAGTCACATAAACTTCGGGACAGGGGACACCGGGGAGCTGTTTTTT. It translates to CATSHINFGTGDTGELFF.